The 9 T cell receptor beta chains below all came from one sample that was sequenced in a study of T-cell memory formation after mild COVID-19. TCRdb fed the 5' RACE reads into MiXCR, producing one record per CDR3 protein. The sample carries 310,000 or so distinct CDR3 sequences, approximately 16% recorded once. Sequenced input: PBMCs or a T cell subset sorted from them (not recorded which). These receptors all stem from a man aged 18 to 30 who had mild COVID-19 (a few samples of this study predate the infection). Cell type and time point are not known.

V usage is TRBV20-1 and J usage is TRBJ1-6, with 11 bases identical to TRBD1. The CDR3 totals 14 residues. Trimming at V came to 5 bases and at J to 14 bases, leaving 11 bases not matched to a gene. Germline assignment: CDR1 DFQATT and CDR2 SNEGSKA (reference sequence). CDR3 loop: CSAPTGTGGLTLHF. The CDR3 coding sequence is TGCAGTGCTCCGACCGGGACAGGGGGATTGACCCTCCACTTT.

This clonotype has more than one count but fewer than ten. CDR3 region: CASRRQADYEQYF. As DNA, the CDR3 is TGCGCCAGCAGAAGACAGGCTGACTACGAGCAGTACTTC. This rearrangement joins TRBV10-2 to TRBJ2-7; the D gene is possibly TRBD1 (6 bases). From germline, CDR1 is WSHSY and CDR2 SAAADI. This CDR3 comprises 13 residues. V shed 6 bases and J shed 3 bases, with 12 bases lying between them.

The rearrangement links TRBV10-3 to TRBJ1-5, with D tentatively TRBD1 (6 bases). The CDR3 covers 17 residues. Germline CDR1 reads ENHRY; CDR2 reads SYGVKD. Trimming stripped 4 bases from V and 2 bases from J, with 18 bases between. The CDR3 loop is CAISAGQGNSGNQPQHF. The CDR3 DNA is TGTGCCATCAGTGCGGGGCAGGGGAATAGTGGCAATCAGCCCCAGCATTTT.

The chain couples TRBV4-3 to TRBJ2-3, with a possible D match to TRBD1 (5 bases). CDR3 length: 15 residues. Germline CDR1 and CDR2: LGHNA and YSLEER. V lost 1 base and J lost 6, with 14 bases in between. CDR3: CASSQALVGADTQYF. The CDR3 DNA reads TGCGCCAGCAGCCAAGCTCTCGTTGGGGCGGATACGCAGTATTTT.

This clonotype came up a few times. The rearrangement joins TRBV7-2 to TRBJ1-1; no firm D call. Between the trimmed V and J ends, which lost 1 base and 0 bases, there was a span of 3 bases. The length of the CDR3 is 13 residues. The germline V gene encodes CDR1 SGHTA and CDR2 FQGNSA. The CDR3, as DNA: TGTGCCAGCAGCTTAGATATGAACACTGAAGCTTTCTTT. Translating gives CASSLDMNTEAFF.

The chain is built from TRBV5-1 and TRBJ2-1, with 11 bases lining up with TRBD2. The junction had 9 bases not matched to a gene; V was cut back by 4 bases and J by 0 bases. Germline V gene sequence: CDR1 SGHRS, CDR2 YFSETQ. CDR3 length: 18 residues. This chain's CDR3 is CASSLGASGGSSYNEQFF. DNA of the CDR3: TGCGCCAGCAGCCTGGGGGCTAGCGGGGGGAGCTCCTACAATGAGCAGTTCTTC. Full variable domain (remainder filled in from reference TRBV5-1 and TRBJ2-1): KAGVTQTPRYLIKTRGQQVTLSCSPISGHRSVSWYQQTPGQGLQFLFEYFSETQRNKGNFPGRFSGRQFSNSRSEMNVSTLELGDSALYLCASSLGASGGSSYNEQFFGPGTRLTVL.

This clonotype turned up a few times. V gene TRBV24-1 combines with J gene TRBJ1-2; 7 nucleotides align to TRBD1. The CDR3 contains 14 residues. Germline trimming cut 2 bases from V and 8 bases from J; bases unmatched to any gene: 7. From germline, CDR1 is KGHDR and CDR2 SFDVKD. The CDR3 is CATSDWGQSGGYTF. The CDR3 DNA reads as TGTGCCACCAGTGATTGGGGACAGAGCGGGGGCTACACCTTC.

The genes are TRBV20-1 and TRBJ1-6; tentatively, D is TRBD1 (5 bases). This CDR3 region has 14 residues. Germline CDR1 reads DFQATT; CDR2 reads SNEGSKA (reference sequence). The ends were cut back, 5 bases at V and 6 bases at J, with 14 bases in the middle. CDR3 nucleotides: TGCAGTGCTCCTCCCGGGGCAGTTAATTCACCCCTCCACTTT. Encoded protein: CSAPPGAVNSPLHF.

Concerning this clonotype: Since a much larger clone is just one base distant, this may be a read error. The CDR3 here is CASSSQVGQSPLHF. The CDR3 nucleotides read TGTGCCAGCAGTTCTCAGGTGGGACAGTCACCCCTCCACTTT. The chain joins TRBV4-2 to TRBJ1-6; TRBD1 matches at 7 bases. This CDR3 has 14 residues. Per germline, CDR1 LGHNA and CDR2 YNFKEQ. The V gene end was trimmed by 6 bases and the J gene end by 10 bases; junction bases not matched to a gene: 9.